The subject of this entry is one TCR beta chain. Original methodology: Cell counts per sample came from amplifying reference gene primers. The data were produced by immunoSEQ multiplex PCR, yet TCRdb's version contains in-frame clones alone and is incomplete. The V and J calls and clone size come from that table; D and trimming were worked out from the DNA. The profile covers over 300,000 clones, with about 90% appearing a single time and 6.5% taken by the ten largest. The data were obtained in a study of blood T cell repertoires in COVID-19. About the study: Italy, Spain and the United States were the sources of the convalescent and acute COVID-19 samples. PBMCs, B-cell-depleted T cells, or T cells provided the cDNA or gDNA that made up the material.

This receptor was taken from a young man with active or convalescent COVID-19. The sequenced sample was peripheral blood.

Here the CDR3 reads CASREDSTTNEKLFF. CDR3 in DNA: TGTGCCAGTAGAGAAGACAGCACAACTAATGAAAAACTGTTTTTT. V and J are TRBV19 and TRBJ1-4; D possibly corresponds to TRBD1 (5 bases). Trimming took off 6 bases at V and 0 bases at J, with 11 bases between the two ends. The CDR3 has 15 amino acids. Germline lookup yields CDR1 LNHDA and CDR2 SQIVND (reference sequence).